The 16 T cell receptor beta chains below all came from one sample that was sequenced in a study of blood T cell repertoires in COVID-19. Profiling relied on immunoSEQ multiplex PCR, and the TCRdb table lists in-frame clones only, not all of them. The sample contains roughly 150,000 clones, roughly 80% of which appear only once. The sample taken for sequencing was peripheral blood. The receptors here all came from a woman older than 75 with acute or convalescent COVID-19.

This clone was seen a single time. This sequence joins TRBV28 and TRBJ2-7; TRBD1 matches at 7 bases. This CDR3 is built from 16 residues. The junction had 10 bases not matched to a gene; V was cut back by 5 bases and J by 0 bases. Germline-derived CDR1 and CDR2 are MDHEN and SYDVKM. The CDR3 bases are TGTGCCAGCAGTCTAATGGGACAGCTGATCTCCTACGAGCAGTACTTC. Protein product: CASSLMGQLISYEQYF.

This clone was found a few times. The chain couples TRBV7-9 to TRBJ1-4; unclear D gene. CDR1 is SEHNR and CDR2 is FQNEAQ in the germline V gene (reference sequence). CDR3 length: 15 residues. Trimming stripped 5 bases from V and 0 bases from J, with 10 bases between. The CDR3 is CASSPGGATNEKLFF. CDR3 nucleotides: TGTGCCAGCAGCCCCGGCGGAGCAACTAATGAAAAACTGTTTTTT.

CDR3 in amino acids: CASSLVGQNYGYTF. In DNA form, the CDR3 reads TGTGCCAGCAGCTTGGTCGGACAGAACTATGGCTACACCTTC. The chain carries TRBV5-4 and TRBJ1-2, with D perhaps TRBD1 (6 bases). V was clipped by 0 bases and J by 2 bases, with 8 bases between them. This CDR3 contains 14 residues. CDR1 is SGHNT, CDR2 YYREEE, per germline (reference sequence). The full variable domain, its missing parts supplied by reference TRBV5-4 and TRBJ1-2, is ETGVTQSPTHLIKTRGQQVTLRCSSQSGHNTVSWYQQALGQGPQFIFQYYREEENGRGNFPPRFSGLQFPNYSSELNVNALELDDSALYLCASSLVGQNYGYTFGSGTRLTVV.

The CDR3 region has the DNA TGTGCCAGCCGGGGGGTTGATCAGCCCCAGCATTTT. Its translation is CASRGVDQPQHF. The J gene is TRBJ1-5, the V gene TRBV18; TRBD1 might be the D (5 bases). The V and J ends lost 8 bases and 5 bases respectively, with 10 bases between them. Germline assignment: CDR1 KGHSH and CDR2 LQKENI. This CDR3 region has 12 residues.

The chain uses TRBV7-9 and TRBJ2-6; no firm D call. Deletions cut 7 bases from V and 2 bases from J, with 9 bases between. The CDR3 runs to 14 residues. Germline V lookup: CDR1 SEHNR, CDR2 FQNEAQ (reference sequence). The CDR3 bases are TGTGCCAGCAACTCGTTTACTGGGGCCAACGTCCTGACTTTC. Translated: CASNSFTGANVLTF.

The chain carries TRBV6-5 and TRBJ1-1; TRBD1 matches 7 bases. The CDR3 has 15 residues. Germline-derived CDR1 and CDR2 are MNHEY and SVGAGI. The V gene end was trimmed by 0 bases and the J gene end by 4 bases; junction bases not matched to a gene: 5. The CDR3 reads CASSYSDRPITEAFF. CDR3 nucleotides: TGTGCCAGCAGTTACTCGGACAGGCCAATCACTGAAGCTTTCTTT.

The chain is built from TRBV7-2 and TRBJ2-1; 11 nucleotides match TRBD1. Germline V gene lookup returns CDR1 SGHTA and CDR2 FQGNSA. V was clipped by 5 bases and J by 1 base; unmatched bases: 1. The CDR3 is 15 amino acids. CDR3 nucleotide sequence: TGTGCCAGCAGCCGGGACAGGGGGTCCTACAATGAGCAGTTCTTC. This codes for CASSRDRGSYNEQFF.

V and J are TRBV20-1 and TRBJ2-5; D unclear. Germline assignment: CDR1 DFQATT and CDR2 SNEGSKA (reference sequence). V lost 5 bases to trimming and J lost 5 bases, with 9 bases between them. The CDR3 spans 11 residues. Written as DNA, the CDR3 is TGCAGTGCTGCCCAAGAGGAGACCCAGTACTTC. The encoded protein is CSAAQEETQYF.

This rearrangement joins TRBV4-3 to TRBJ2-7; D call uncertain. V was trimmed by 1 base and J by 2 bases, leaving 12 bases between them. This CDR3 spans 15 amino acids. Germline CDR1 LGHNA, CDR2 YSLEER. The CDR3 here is CASSQGRISTYEQYF. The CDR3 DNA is TGCGCCAGCAGCCAAGGCAGAATCTCAACCTACGAGCAGTACTTC.

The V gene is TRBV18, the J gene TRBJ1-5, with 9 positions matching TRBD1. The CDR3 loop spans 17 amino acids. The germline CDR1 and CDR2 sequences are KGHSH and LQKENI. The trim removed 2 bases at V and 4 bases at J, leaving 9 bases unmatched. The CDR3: CASSPREGTGINQPQHF. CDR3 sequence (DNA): TGTGCCAGCTCACCAAGGGAGGGGACAGGGATTAATCAGCCCCAGCATTTT.

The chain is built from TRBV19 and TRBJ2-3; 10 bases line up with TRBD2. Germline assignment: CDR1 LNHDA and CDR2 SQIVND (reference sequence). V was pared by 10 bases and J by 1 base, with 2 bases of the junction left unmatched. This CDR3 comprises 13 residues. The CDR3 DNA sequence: TGTGCCACCGGGACTAGCGGCACAGATACGCAGTATTTT. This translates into CATGTSGTDTQYF.

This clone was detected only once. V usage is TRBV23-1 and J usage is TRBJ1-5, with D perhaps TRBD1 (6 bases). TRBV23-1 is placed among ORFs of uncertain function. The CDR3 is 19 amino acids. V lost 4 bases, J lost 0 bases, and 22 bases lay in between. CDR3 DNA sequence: TGCGCCAGCAGTCCCCCCTTCAGGGGATTCCCGTATAGCAATCAGCCCCAGCATTTT. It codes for CASSPPFRGFPYSNQPQHF.

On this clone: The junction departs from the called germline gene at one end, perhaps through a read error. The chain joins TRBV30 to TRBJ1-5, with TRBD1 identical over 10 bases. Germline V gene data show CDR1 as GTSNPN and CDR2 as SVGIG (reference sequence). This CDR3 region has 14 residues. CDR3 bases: TGTGCCTGGATGGTGGGACAGGGGAATCAACCCCAGCATTTT. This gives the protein CAWMVGQGNQPQHF.

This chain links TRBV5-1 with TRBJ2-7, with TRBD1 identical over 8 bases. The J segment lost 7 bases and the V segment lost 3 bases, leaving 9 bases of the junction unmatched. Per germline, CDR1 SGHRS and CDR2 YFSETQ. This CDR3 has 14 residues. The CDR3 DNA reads TGCGCCAGCAGCTGGGGGCAGGGGGCAAGGGAGCAGTACTTC. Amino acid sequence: CASSWGQGAREQYF.

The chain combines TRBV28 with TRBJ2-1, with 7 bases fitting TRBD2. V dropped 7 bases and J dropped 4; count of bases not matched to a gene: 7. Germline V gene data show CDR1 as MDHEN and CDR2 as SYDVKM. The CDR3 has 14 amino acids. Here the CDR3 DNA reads TGTGCCAGCAAGCGAGCGGGACGGTACAATGAGCAGTTCTTC. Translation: CASKRAGRYNEQFF.

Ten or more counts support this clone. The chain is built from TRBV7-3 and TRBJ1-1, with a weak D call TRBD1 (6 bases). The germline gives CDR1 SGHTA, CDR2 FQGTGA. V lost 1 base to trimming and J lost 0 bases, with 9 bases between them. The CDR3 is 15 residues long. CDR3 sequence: CASSLIRGMNTEAFF. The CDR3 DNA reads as TGTGCCAGCAGCTTAATTAGGGGGATGAACACTGAAGCTTTCTTT.